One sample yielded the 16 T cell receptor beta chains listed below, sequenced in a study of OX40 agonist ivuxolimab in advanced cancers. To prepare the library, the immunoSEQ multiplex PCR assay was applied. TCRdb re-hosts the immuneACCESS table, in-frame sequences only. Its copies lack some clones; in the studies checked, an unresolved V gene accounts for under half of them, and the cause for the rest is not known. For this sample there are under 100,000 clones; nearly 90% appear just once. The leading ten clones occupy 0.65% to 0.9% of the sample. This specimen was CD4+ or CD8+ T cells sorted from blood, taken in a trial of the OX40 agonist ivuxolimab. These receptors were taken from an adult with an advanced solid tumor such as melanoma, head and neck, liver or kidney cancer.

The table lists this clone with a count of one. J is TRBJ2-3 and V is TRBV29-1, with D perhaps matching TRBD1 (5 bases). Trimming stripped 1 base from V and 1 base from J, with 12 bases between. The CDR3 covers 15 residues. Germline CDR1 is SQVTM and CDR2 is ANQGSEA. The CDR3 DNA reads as TGCAGCGTTGAAGGGCAGGGCCGGGGCACAGATACGCAGTATTTT. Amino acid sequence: CSVEGQGRGTDTQYF.

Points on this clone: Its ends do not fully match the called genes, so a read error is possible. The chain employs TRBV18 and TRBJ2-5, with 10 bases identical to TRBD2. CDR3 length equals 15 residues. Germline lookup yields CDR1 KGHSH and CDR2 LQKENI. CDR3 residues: CASSPLAGTQESQYF. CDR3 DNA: TGTGCCAGCTCCCCACTAGCGGGGACACAAGAGAGCCAGTACTTC.

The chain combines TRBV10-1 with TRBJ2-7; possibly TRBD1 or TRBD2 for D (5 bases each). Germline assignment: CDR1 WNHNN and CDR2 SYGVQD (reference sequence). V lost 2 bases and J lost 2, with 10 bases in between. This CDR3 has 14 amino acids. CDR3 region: CASSERGPPYEQYF. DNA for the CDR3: TGCGCCAGCAGTGAGCGGGGACCCCCCTACGAGCAGTACTTC.

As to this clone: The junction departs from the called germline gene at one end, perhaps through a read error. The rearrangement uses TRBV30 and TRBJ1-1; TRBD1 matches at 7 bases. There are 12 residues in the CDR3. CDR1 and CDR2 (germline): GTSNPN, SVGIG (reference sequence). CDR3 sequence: CAWGTGTAEAFF. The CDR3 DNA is TGTGCCTGGGGTACAGGGACAGCTGAGGCTTTCTTT.

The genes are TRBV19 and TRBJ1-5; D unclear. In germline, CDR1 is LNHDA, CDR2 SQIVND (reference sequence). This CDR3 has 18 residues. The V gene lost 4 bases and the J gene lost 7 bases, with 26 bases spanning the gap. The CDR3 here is CASSTTIRTGGEEQPQHF. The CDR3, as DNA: TGTGCCAGTAGTACCACTATCAGGACGGGAGGAGAGGAACAGCCCCAGCATTTT.

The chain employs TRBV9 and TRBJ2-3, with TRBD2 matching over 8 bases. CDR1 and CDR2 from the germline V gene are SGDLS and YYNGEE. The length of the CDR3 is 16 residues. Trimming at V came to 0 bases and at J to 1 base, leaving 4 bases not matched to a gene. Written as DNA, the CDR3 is TGTGCCAGCAGCGTAGCGGGAGGGCCTCGCACAGATACGCAGTATTTT. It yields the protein CASSVAGGPRTDTQYF. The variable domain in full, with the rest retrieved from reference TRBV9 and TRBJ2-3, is DSGVTQTPKHLITATGQRVTLRCSPRSGDLSVYWYQQSLDQGLQFLIQYYNGEERAKGNILERFSAQQFPDLHSELNLSSLELGDSALYFCASSVAGGPRTDTQYFGPGTRLTVL.

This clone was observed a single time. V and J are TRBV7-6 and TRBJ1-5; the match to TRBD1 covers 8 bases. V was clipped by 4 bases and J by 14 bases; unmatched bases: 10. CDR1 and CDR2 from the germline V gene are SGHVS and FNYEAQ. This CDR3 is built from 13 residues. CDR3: CASSSFRTGIKHF. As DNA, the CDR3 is TGTGCCAGCAGCTCCTTCCGGACAGGGATTAAGCATTTT.

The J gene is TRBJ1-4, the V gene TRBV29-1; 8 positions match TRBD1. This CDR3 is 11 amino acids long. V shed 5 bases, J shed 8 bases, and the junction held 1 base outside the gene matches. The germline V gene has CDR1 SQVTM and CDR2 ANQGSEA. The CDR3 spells CSVRQGEKLFF. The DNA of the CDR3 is TGCAGCGTTCGACAGGGGGAAAAACTGTTTTTT.

The CDR3 bases are TGTGCCAGCAGCCCCCAGTTTAGGGGAAGCGGTTCTAGCACAGATACGCAGTATTTT. This sequence encodes CASSPQFRGSGSSTDTQYF. The chain carries TRBV27 and TRBJ2-3; either TRBD1 or TRBD2 may fit D (5 bases each). Germline assignment: CDR1 MNHEY and CDR2 SMNVEV (reference sequence). This CDR3 spans 19 amino acids. The V end lost 6 bases, the J end lost 0 bases, and 25 bases lay between the germline ends.

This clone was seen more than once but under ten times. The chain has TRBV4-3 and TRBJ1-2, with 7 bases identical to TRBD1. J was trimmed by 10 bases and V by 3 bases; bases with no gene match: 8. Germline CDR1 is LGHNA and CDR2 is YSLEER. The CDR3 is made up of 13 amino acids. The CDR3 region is CASSQAGQPIYTF. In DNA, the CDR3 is TGCGCCAGCAGCCAGGCGGGACAGCCTATCTACACCTTC.

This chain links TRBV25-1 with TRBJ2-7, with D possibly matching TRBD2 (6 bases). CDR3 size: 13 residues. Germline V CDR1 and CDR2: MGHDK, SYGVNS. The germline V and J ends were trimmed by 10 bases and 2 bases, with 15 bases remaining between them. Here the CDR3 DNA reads TGTGCCACCTCAACGGGACTTGCCTACGAGCAGTACTTC. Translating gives CATSTGLAYEQYF.

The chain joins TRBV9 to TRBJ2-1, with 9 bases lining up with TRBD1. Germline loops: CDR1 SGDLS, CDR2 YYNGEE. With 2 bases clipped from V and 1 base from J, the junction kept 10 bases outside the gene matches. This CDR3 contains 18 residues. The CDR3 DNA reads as TGTGCCAGCAGCGTGACCGGGACAGGGTCATTTTCCTACAATGAGCAGTTCTTC. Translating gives CASSVTGTGSFSYNEQFF.

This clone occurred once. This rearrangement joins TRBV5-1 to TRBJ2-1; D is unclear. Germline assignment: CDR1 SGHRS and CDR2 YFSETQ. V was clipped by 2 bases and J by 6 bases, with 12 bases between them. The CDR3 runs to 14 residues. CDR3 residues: CASSFGEPANEQFF. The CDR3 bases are TGCGCCAGCAGCTTTGGCGAACCGGCCAATGAGCAGTTCTTC.

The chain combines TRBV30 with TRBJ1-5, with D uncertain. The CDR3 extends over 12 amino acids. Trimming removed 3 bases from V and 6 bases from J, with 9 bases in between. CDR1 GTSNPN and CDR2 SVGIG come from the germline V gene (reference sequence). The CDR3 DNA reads TGTGCCTGGAGCGGAGGAACTCAGCCCCAGCATTTT. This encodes CAWSGGTQPQHF.

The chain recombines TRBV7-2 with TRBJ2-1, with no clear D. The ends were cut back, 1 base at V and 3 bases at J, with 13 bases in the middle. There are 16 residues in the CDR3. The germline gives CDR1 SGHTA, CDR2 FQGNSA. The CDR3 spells CASSLVRLVVYNEQFF. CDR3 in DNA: TGTGCCAGCAGCTTAGTTAGGTTGGTAGTCTACAATGAGCAGTTCTTC.

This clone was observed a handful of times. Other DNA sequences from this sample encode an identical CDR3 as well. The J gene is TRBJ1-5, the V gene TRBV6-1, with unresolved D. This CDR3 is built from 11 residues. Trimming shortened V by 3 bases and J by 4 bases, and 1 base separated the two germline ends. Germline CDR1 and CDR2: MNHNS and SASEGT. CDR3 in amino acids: CASSENQPQHF. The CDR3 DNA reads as TGTGCCAGCAGTGAGAATCAGCCCCAGCATTTT.